These 7 T cell receptor beta chains share one sample of origin, sequenced in a study of blood T cell repertoires in COVID-19 (dated by TCRdb to between 2020 and 2021). Library creation used the immunoSEQ multiplex PCR assay. The source is immuneACCESS, and TCRdb retained only in-frame sequences with V and J called. Part of the clones is not carried over; for the studies checked, unresolved V genes explain less than half of this, and the remainder is unexplained. This sample is represented by approximately 290,000 clones; roughly 85% of them were singletons. Together, the top ten hold 4.3% of the sample. The sequenced sample was PBMCs or T cells enriched from blood (not recorded which). Receptor source: a woman between 25 and 40 years old who had recovered from COVID-19.

This chain joins TRBV10-1 and TRBJ2-1; TRBD1 matches 10 bases. This CDR3 has 15 amino acids. V gave up 6 bases and J gave up 7 bases; unmatched junction bases: 9. Germline V CDR1 and CDR2: WNHNN, SYGVQD (reference sequence). The CDR3 reads CASREGQGESNEQFF. Here the CDR3 DNA reads TGCGCCAGCAGGGAAGGACAGGGGGAATCGAATGAGCAGTTCTTC.

This CDR3 is CASSMPQIEAFF. The CDR3 DNA follows: TGTGCCAGTAGTATGCCACAGATTGAAGCTTTCTTT. The chain combines TRBV19 with TRBJ1-1; no firm D call. V lost 3 bases and J lost 7, with 9 bases in between. There are 12 residues in the CDR3. Germline CDR1 and CDR2: LNHDA and SQIVND (reference sequence).

V usage is TRBV6-5 and J usage is TRBJ2-1; possibly TRBD1 for D (5 bases). The V gene lost 6 bases and the J gene lost 4 bases, with 10 bases spanning the gap. Germline CDR1 and CDR2: MNHEY and SVGAGI. The CDR3 runs 13 residues. The CDR3 coding sequence is TGTGCCAGCAGGAAACAGGCTTACAATGAGCAGTTCTTC. This codes for CASRKQAYNEQFF.

This rearrangement joins TRBV3-1 (or the pseudogene TRBV3-2) to TRBJ2-5, with 9 bases aligning to TRBD2. Trimming removed 3 bases from V and 5 bases from J; junction bases left unmatched: 4. In germline, CDR1 is LGHDT, CDR2 YNNKEL (reference sequence). The CDR3 spans 14 residues. The CDR3: CASSQRGGGETQYF. In DNA, the CDR3 is TGTGCCAGCAGCCAGCGGGGGGGCGGGGAGACCCAGTACTTC.

The V call is TRBV4-2, the J call TRBJ2-1; possible D gene TRBD2, 6 bases. CDR3 length: 17 residues. The germline V gene has CDR1 LGHNA and CDR2 YNFKEQ. Trimming took 0 bases from V and 4 from J, leaving 16 bases between them. The chain's CDR3 is CASSQDGAGGSYNEQFF. CDR3 nucleotide sequence: TGTGCCAGCAGCCAAGACGGAGCGGGCGGGTCTTACAATGAGCAGTTCTTC.

This chain joins TRBV10-1 and TRBJ1-2, with TRBD1 identical over 7 bases. CDR1 is WNHNN and CDR2 is SYGVQD in the germline V gene (reference sequence). The CDR3 runs 13 residues. The V gene end was trimmed by 3 bases and the J gene end by 5 bases; junction bases not matched to a gene: 3. The CDR3 coding sequence is TGCGCCAGCAGTGACACCAGGGGGTATGGCTACACCTTC. Translating it yields CASSDTRGYGYTF.

This chain joins TRBV19 and TRBJ2-7, with TRBD2 matching 7 bases. This CDR3 is 16 amino acids long. CDR1 LNHDA and CDR2 SQIVND come from the germline V gene (reference sequence). The ends lost 5 bases at V and 4 bases at J; junction bases unmatched: 14. DNA for the CDR3: TGTGCCAGTAGTTCCCTCTCCAGCGGGGTAGGGTACGAGCAGTACTTC. Translating it yields CASSSLSSGVGYEQYF.